Sequencing of this T cell receptor beta chain was carried out in a study of CD8+CD57+ T cells in acquired aplastic anemia. About the study: Mean yield of DNA from sorted CD4+ and CD8+ cells was roughly 3.1 ug. CD4+ cell libraries from healthy donors averaged approximately 10 million reads. Study findings and constraints: No significant patient-versus-control difference appeared in CD8+ Simpson's diversity. The number of CD8+ CDR3 sequences shared by patients and controls was around 30.

CDR3 size: 17 residues. Germline V gene data show CDR1 as LGHNA and CDR2 as YNFKEQ. Trimming cost V 5 bases and J 1 base; bases outside gene matches: 12. Genomic DNA constituted the template upon which TCR beta VDJ and CDR3 profiling was performed. TCRdb analysed the reads with MiXCR anew, one entry per CDR3 protein. The sample shows tens of thousands of distinct CDR3 sequences, roughly half of them seen only once. This clonotype was seen more than once but under ten times. Its antigen is still unknown. A much bigger clone sits one base away, suggesting this may be a read error. Given the absence of the conserved phenylalanine or tryptophan at the CDR3 end, a read error is likely.

The specimen was sorted CD4+, CD8+, or CD8+CD57+ T cells (not recorded which) from PBMCs. This TCR came from a human donor in good health, serving as a control. The chain uses TRBV4-2 and TRBJ1-2; the match to TRBD1 covers 8 bases. Written as DNA, the CDR3 is TGTGCCAGCAGCACAGGACAGGGTCTTTTGGTTAACTATGGCTACACCCTC. As protein: CASSTGQGLLVNYGYTL.